This is a list of T cell receptor beta chains from one sample in a study of shared clonotypes between healthy human individuals. Using immunoSEQ multiplex PCR, the repertoire was profiled, and TCRdb retains in-frame clones only, with some absent. The sample consists of 500,000 to 550,000 clones, around 95% of them appearing once. The sample consisted of naive CD4+ T cells sorted from blood. Source of these receptors: a woman in her twenties or thirties in good health. The CDR3 runs from the conserved cysteine through the conserved F or W. Each record gives: V gene, J gene, D gene, clone size, CDR3 protein, CDR3 DNA. A D gene is named only where the DNA matches it firmly. Clone size is shown for a subset of rows, as once, few, many or a class of expanded clone.

>TRBV10-1|TRBJ2-2|TRBD2|.
CASSELAGGPGELFF
TGCGCCAGCAGTGAACTAGCGGGAGGACCCGGGGAGCTGTTTTTT
>TRBV15|TRBJ2-2|TRBD1|.
CATSTYGTGVNTGELFF
TGTGCCACCAGCACCTATGGGACAGGAGTGAACACCGGGGAGCTGTTTTTT
>TRBV5-1|TRBJ2-2|.|.
CASSFLTGPNTGELFF
TGCGCCAGCAGCTTCTTAACGGGACCGAACACCGGGGAGCTGTTTTTT
>TRBV7-2|TRBJ1-2|TRBD1|.
CASSSVTGSYGYTF
TGTGCCAGCAGCTCTGTGACAGGGAGCTATGGCTACACCTTC
>TRBV19|TRBJ1-5|.|.
CASSIDRPLSNQPQHF
TGTGCCAGTAGTATAGATCGCCCTCTGAGCAATCAGCCCCAGCATTTT
>TRBV30|TRBJ2-5|TRBD1|.
CAWSAGGAETQYF
TGTGCCTGGAGCGCAGGGGGCGCGGAGACCCAGTACTTC
>TRBV5-1|TRBJ2-7|TRBD2|once
CASSWERELYEQYF
TGCGCCAGCAGCTGGGAGCGGGAGCTCTACGAGCAGTACTTC
>TRBV11-2|TRBJ1-2|TRBD1|.
CASSLGLGQRYGYTF
TGTGCCAGCAGCTTGGGGCTGGGACAGCGCTATGGCTACACCTTC
>TRBV25-1|TRBJ2-7|.|.
CASSLPGAQAYEQYF
TGTGCCAGCAGTCTCCCTGGGGCTCAGGCCTACGAGCAGTACTTC
>TRBV5-4|TRBJ2-5|TRBD2|.
CASSLEAGEIQYF
TGTGCCAGCAGCTTGGAAGCGGGAGAAATCCAGTACTTC
>TRBV6-6|TRBJ1-5|.|.
CASSYDGVNQPQHF
TGTGCCAGCAGTTACGACGGAGTCAATCAGCCCCAGCATTTT
>TRBV7-8|TRBJ1-1|.|.
CASSSKDFNTEAFF
TGTGCCAGCAGCTCCAAAGACTTTAACACTGAAGCTTTCTTT
>TRBV28|TRBJ1-5|.|once
CASFGYSNQPQHF
TGTGCCAGTTTCGGCTATAGCAATCAGCCCCAGCATTTT